The clone carrying this T cell receptor beta chain has at least ten counts. Genomic DNA was employed as the template in profiling TCR beta VDJ and CDR3. Each CDR3 protein is one row after TCRdb ran MiXCR on the reads. The sample includes hundreds of thousands of distinct CDR3 sequences, over 25% of them seen just once. These data originate in a study of CD8+CD57+ T cells in acquired aplastic anemia. Sequenced patients had shown CD8+CD57+ cell expansion by flow cytometry. Acquired aplastic anemia of severe grade affected all patients. CDR3 length: 12 residues. In germline, CDR1 is SGHDN, CDR2 FVKESK. The V end was cut by 2 bases, the J end by 3 bases, with 5 bases between.

The sample consisted of sorted CD4+, CD8+, or CD8+CD57+ T cells (not recorded which) from PBMCs. The chain recombines TRBV14 with TRBJ2-7; D is uncertain. The clonotype was recovered from a human donor with aplastic anemia. The CDR3 nucleotides read TGTGCCAGCAGCCAATCCGTCTACGAGCAGTACTTC. This codes for CASSQSVYEQYF.